This T cell receptor beta chain originates from a study of blood T cells in healthy people across ages. General study results and limits: With age, beta diversity per million T cells declined roughly linearly, significantly by approximately 41. The diversity estimates, figures obtained from one million T cells, were considered underestimates.

Primed by a sample-barcoded 5' primer and a J-beta primer mix, a second PCR proceeded for 7 to 11 cycles. In TCRdb, the 5' RACE reads were re-called with MiXCR into one record per CDR3 protein. The table includes roughly 900,000 distinct CDR3 sequences, around 49% detected once. Details on this clonotype: Its antigen is currently unknown.

Germline V gene data show CDR1 as SGHTA and CDR2 as FQGNSA. CDR3 length: 15 amino acids. Trimming removed 7 bases from V and 3 bases from J; junction bases left unmatched: 8. This sequence originates from a young man in good health. The sequenced material came from blood. This chain connects TRBV7-2 to TRBJ2-3, with 9 positions matching TRBD1. CDR3 coding DNA: TGTGCCAGCAACACCGGGACAGGGAGAACAGATACGCAGTATTTT. Protein: CASNTGTGRTDTQYF. The full variable domain, rest sourced from reference TRBV7-2 and TRBJ2-3, is GAGVSQSPSNKVTEKGKDVELRCDPISGHTALYWYRQSLGQGLEFLIYFQGNSAPDKSGLPSDRFSAERTGGSVSTLTIQRTQQEDSAVYLCASNTGTGRTDTQYFGPGTRLTVL.